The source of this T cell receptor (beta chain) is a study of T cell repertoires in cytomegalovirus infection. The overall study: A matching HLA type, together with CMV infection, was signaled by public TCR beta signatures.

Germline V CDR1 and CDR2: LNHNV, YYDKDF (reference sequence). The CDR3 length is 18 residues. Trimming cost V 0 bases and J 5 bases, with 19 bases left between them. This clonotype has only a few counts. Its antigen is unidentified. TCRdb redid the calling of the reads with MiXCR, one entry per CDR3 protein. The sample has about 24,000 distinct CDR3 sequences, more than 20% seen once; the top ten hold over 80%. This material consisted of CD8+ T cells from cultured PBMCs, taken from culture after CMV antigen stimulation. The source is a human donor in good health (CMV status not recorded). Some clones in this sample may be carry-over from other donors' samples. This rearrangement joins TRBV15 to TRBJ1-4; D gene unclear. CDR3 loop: CATSRDWPAVERNEKLFF. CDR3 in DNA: TGTGCCACCAGCAGAGATTGGCCCGCCGTTGAGAGGAATGAAAAACTGTTTTTT.